The sequence of this TCR beta chain was determined in a study of shared clonotypes between healthy human individuals. Sequenced by immunoSEQ multiplex PCR; TCRdb stores in-frame clones only, minus some. This repertoire shows more than 400,000 clones, roughly 95% found once; its top ten account for about 0.06%. A split of CD4+ cells into CD45RA+ naive and CD45RA-negative memory subsets was performed. There are 17 residues in the CDR3. V is TRBV21-1 and J is TRBJ2-1; the D segment call TRBD1 is taken from the table without a DNA check. TRBV21-1 is a listed pseudogene. The TCR was taken from a young woman in good health. The sequenced sample consisted of naive CD4+ T cells sorted from blood. Subset defined: CD45RA+ positively selected. This CDR3 is CASSKPVQPTGPDEQFF. In nucleotides, the CDR3 is TGTGCCAGCAGCAAACCGGTCCAACCCACAGGGCCGGATGAGCAGTTCTTC.